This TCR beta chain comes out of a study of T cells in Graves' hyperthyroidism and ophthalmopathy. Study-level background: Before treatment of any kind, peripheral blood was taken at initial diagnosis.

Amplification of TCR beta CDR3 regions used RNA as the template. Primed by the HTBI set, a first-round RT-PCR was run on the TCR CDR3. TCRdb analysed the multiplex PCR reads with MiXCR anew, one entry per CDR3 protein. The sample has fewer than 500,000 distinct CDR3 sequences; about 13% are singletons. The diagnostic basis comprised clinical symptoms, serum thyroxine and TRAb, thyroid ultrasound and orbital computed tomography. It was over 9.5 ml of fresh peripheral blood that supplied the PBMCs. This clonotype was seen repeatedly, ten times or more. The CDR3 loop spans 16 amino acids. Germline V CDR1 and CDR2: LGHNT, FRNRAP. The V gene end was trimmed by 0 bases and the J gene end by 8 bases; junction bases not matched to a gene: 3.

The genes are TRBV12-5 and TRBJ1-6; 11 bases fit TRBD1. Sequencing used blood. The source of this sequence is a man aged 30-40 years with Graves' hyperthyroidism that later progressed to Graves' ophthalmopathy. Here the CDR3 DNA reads TGTGCTAGTGGTTTGGTTAAGGACAGGGGGCATTCACCCCTCCACTTT. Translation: CASGLVKDRGHSPLHF.